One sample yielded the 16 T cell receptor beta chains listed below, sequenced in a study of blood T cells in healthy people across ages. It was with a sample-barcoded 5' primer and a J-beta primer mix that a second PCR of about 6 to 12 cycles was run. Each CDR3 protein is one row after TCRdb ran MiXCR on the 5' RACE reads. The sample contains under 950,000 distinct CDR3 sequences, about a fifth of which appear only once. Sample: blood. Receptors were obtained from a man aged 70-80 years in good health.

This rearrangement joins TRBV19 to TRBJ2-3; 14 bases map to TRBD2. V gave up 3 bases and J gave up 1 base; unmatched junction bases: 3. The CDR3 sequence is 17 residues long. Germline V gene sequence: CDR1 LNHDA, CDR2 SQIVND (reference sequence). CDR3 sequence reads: CASSMGLAGARTDTQYF. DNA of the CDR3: TGTGCCAGTAGTATGGGACTAGCGGGAGCCCGCACAGATACGCAGTATTTT.

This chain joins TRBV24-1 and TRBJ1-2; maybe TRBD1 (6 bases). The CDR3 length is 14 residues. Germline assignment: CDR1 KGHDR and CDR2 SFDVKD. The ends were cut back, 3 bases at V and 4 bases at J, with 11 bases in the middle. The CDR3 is CATSDRTEGYGYTF. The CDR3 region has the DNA TGTGCCACCAGTGATCGGACAGAGGGCTATGGCTACACCTTC.

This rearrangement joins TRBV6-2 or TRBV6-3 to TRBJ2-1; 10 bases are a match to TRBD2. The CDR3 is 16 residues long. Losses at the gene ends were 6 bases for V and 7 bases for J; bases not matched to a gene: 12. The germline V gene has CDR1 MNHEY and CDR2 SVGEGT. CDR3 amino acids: CASSPIKAGGGNEQFF. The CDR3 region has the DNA TGTGCCAGCAGCCCGATCAAAGCGGGAGGGGGGAATGAGCAGTTCTTC.

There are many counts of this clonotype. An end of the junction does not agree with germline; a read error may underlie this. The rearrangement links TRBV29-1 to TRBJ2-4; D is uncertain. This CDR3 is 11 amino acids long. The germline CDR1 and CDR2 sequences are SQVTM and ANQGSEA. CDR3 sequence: CSVVRSEETFF. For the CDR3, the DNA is TGCAGCGTTGTACGCTCGGAAGAAACCTTCTTC. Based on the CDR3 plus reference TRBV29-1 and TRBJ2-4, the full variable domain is SAVISQKPSRDICQRGTSLTIQCQVDSQVTMMFWYRQQPGQSLTLIATANQGSEATYESGFVIDKFPISRPNLTFSTLTVSNMSPEDSSIYLCSVVRSEETFFGAGTRLSVL.

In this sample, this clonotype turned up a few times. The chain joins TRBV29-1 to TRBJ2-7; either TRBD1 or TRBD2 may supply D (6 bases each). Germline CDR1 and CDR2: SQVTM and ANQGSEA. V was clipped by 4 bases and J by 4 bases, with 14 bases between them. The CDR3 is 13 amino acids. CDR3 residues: CSVVGGVLYEQYF. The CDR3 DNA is TGCAGCGTTGTCGGGGGCGTCTTATACGAGCAGTACTTC.

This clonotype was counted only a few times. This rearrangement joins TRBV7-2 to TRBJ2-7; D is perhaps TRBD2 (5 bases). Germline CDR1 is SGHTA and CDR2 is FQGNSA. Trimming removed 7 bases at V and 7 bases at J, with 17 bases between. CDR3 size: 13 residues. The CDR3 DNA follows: TGTGCCAGCAACATAGCGCTCGGCGGGGAGCAGTACGTC. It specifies CASNIALGGEQYV.

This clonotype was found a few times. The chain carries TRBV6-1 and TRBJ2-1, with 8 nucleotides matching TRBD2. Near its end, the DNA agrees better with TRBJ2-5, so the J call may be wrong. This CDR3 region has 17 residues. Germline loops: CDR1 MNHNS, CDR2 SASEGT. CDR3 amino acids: CASSALRGSGSWETQYF. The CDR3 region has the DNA TGTGCCAGCAGTGCCCTCCGAGGGAGCGGGAGTTGGGAGACCCAGTACTTC.

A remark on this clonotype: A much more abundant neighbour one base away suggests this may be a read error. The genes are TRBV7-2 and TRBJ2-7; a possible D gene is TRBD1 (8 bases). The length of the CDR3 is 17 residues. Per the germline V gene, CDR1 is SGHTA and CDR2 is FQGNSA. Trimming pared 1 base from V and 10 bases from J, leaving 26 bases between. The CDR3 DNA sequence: TGTGCCAGCAGCTTAGAGATTAGTCGGTACAGGGGGGGCGATCAGTACTTC. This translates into CASSLEISRYRGGDQYF. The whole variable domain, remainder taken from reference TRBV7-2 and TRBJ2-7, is GAGVSQSPSNKVTEKGKDVELRCDPISGHTALYWYRQSLGQGLEFLIYFQGNSAPDKSGLPSDRFSAERTGGSVSTLTIQRTQQEDSAVYLCASSLEISRYRGGDQYFGPGTRLTVT.

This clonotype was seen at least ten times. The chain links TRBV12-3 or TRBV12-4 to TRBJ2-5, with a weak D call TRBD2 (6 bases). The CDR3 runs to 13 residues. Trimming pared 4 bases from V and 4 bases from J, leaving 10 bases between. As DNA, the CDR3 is TGTGCCAGCAGTTGGGGGGTGGGAGAGACCCAGTACTTC. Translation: CASSWGVGETQYF.

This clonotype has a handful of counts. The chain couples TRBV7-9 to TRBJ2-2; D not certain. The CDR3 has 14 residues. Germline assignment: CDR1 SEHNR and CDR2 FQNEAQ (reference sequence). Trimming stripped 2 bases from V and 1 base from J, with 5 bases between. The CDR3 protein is CASSLPENTGELFF. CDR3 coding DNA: TGTGCCAGCAGCTTACCGGAGAACACCGGGGAGCTGTTTTTT.

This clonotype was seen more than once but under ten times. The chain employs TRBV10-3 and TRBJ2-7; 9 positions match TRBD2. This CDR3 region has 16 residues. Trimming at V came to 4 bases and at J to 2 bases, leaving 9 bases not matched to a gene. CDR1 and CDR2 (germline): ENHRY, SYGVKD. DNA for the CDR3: TGTGCCATCAGTGGTGTTTATGGCGGGGGGGCCTACGAGCAGTACTTC. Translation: CAISGVYGGGAYEQYF.

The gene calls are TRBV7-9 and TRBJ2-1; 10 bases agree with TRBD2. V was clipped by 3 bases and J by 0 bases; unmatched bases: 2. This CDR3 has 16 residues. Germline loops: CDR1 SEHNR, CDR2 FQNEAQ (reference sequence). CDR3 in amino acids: CASSFRTSGSYNEQFF. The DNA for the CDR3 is TGTGCCAGCAGCTTTAGGACTAGCGGCTCCTACAATGAGCAGTTCTTC.

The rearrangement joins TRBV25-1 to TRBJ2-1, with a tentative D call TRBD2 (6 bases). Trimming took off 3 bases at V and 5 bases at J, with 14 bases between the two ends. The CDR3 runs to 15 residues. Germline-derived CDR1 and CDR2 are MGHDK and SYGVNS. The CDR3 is CASSDGLRGHNEQFF. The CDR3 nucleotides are TGTGCCAGCAGTGATGGGCTGCGGGGCCACAATGAGCAGTTCTTC.

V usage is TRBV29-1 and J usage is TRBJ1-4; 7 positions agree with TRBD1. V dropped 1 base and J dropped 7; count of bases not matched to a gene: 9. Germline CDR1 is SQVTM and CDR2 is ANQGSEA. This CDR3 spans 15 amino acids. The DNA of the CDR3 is TGCAGCGTTGAAGGACAGGGTATGAGTCGTGAAAAACTGTTTTTT. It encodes CSVEGQGMSREKLFF.

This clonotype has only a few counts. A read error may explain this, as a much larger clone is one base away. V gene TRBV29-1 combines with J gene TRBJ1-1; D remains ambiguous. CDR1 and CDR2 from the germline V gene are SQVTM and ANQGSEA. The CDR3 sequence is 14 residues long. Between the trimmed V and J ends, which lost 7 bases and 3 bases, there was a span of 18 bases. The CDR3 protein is CSATLLTGDTEAFF. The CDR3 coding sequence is TGCAGCGCCACCTTACTTACTGGGGACACTGAAGCTTTCTTT.

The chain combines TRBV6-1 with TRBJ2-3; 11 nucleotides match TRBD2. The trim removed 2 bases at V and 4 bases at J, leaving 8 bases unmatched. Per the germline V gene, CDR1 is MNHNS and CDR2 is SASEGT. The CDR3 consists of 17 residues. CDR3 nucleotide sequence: TGTGCCAGCAGTGAAAGGGGGTTACTAGCGGGGGCAGATACGCAGTATTTT. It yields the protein CASSERGLLAGADTQYF.